This TCR beta chain was sequenced for a study of CXCR3-negative and CXCR3-positive naive CD8 T cells. The CDR3 contains 15 residues. Germline V gene lookup returns CDR1 SEHNR and CDR2 FQNEAQ (reference sequence). The study, taken as a whole, reports: Much lower diversity was found in memory CD8+ cells, while both naive subsets had comparably high diversity. Similar TRBV-TRBJ gene usage was seen in naive CXCR3-negative and CXCR3-positive cells, but not in memory cells. The TRB CDR3s that CXCR3-positive naive cells carried were more hydrophobic than those of CXCR3-negative naive cells.

All TRB cDNA libraries came from 5' RACE performed with UMI labels. TCRdb reprocessed the 5' RACE reads and keeps a single row for each CDR3 protein, giving no DNA. The sample has 84,000 or so distinct CDR3 sequences. Concerning this clonotype: Its antigen is unknown.

The sample taken for sequencing was naive CXCR3+ CD8+ T cells from blood. Specified subset: CD45RO-CCR7+CD27+CD95- naive CD8+ T cells expressing CXCR3 (TNR3+). The origin of this receptor is a human donor in good health. Some clones in this sample may be carry-over from other donors' samples. The rearrangement joins TRBV7-9 to TRBJ1-5. This chain's CDR3 is CASSPGGDGSQPQHF.